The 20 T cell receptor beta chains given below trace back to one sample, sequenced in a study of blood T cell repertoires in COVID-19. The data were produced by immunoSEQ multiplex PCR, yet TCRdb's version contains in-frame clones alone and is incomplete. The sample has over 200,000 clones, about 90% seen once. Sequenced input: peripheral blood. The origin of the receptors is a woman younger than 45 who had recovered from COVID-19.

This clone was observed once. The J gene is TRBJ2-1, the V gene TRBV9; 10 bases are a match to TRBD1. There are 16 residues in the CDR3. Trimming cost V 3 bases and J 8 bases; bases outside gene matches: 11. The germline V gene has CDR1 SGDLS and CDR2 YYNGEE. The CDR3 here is CASSDPRTGGLYEQFF. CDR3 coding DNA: TGTGCCAGCAGCGACCCTAGGACAGGGGGATTATATGAGCAGTTCTTC.

The CDR3 loop is CASSLGASSRTDTQYF. CDR3 nucleotide sequence: TGTGCCAGCAGCTTAGGGGCTAGCTCCAGAACAGATACGCAGTATTTT. The chain uses TRBV11-2 and TRBJ2-3, with D perhaps TRBD2 (5 bases). V was clipped by 1 base and J by 3 bases, with 14 bases between them. Looked up from germline, CDR1 is SGHAT and CDR2 is FQNNGV. The CDR3 is made up of 16 amino acids. The full variable domain, completed using reference TRBV11-2 and TRBJ2-3, is EAGVAQSPRYKIIEKRQSVAFWCNPISGHATLYWYQQILGQGPKLLIQFQNNGVVDDSQLPKDRFSAERLKGVDSTLKIQPAKLEDSAVYLCASSLGASSRTDTQYFGPGTRLTVL.

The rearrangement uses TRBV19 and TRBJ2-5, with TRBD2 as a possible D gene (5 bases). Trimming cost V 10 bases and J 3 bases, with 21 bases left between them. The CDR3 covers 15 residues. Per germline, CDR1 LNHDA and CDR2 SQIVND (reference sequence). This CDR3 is CATSDFVMGKETQYF. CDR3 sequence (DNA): TGTGCCACCTCGGACTTCGTGATGGGGAAAGAGACCCAGTACTTC. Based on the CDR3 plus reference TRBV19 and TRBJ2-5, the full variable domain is DGGITQSPKYLFRKEGQNVTLSCEQNLNHDAMYWYRQDPGQGLRLIYYSQIVNDFQKGDIAEGYSVSREKKESFPLTVTSAQKNPTAFYLCATSDFVMGKETQYFGPGTRLLVL.

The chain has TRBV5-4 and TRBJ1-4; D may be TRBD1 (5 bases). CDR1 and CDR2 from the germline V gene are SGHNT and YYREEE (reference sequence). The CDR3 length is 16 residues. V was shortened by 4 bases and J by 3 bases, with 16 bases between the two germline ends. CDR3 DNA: TGTGCCAGCAGCGTTGGGGGGAGCAGGGCTAATGAAAAACTGTTTTTT. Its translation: CASSVGGSRANEKLFF.

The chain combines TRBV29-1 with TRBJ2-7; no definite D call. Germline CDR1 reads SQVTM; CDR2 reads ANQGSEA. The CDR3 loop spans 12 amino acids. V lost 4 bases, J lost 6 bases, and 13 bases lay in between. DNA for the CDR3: TGCAGCGTTGTTTTGCAGGTAGGCGAGCAGTACTTC. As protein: CSVVLQVGEQYF.

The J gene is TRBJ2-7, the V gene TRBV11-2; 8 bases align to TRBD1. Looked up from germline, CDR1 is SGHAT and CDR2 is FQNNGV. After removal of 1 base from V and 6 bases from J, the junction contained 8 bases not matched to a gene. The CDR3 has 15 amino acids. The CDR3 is CASSLASGGLGEQYF. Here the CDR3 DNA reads TGTGCCAGCAGCTTAGCTTCAGGGGGCTTAGGCGAGCAGTACTTC.

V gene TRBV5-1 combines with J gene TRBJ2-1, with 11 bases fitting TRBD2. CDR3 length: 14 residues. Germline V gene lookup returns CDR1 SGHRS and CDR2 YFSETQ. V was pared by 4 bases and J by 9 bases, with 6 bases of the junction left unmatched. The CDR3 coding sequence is TGCGCCAGCAGCGTACTAGCGGGGGACGGTGAGCAGTTCTTC. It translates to CASSVLAGDGEQFF.

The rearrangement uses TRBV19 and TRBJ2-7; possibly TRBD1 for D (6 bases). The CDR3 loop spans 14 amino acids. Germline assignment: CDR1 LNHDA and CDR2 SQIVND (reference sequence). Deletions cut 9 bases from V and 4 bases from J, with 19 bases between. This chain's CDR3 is CASKTDSGDYEQYF. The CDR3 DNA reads TGTGCCAGCAAGACGGACAGTGGGGATTACGAGCAGTACTTC.

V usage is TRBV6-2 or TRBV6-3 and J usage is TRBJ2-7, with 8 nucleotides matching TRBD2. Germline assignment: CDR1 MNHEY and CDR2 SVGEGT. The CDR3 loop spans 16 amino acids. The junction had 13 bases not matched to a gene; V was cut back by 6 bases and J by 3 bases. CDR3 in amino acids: CASSLAGIAGNYEQYF. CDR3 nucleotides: TGTGCCAGCAGCCTCGCGGGGATAGCGGGGAACTACGAGCAGTACTTC.

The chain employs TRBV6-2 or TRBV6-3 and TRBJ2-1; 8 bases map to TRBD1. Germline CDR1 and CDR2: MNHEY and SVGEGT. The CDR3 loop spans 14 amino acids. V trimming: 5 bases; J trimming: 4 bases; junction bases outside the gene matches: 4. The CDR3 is CASSPGTGYNEQFF. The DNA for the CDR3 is TGTGCCAGCAGTCCCGGGACAGGTTACAATGAGCAGTTCTTC.

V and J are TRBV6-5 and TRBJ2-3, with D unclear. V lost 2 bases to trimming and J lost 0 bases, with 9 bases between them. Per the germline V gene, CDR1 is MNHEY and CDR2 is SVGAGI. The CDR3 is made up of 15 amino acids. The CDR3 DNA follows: TGTGCCAGCAGTTACATGGCCTCTAGCACAGATACGCAGTATTTT. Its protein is CASSYMASSTDTQYF.

CDR3 in DNA: TGTGCCAGCAGTGCCTCGAGGCCCTATAGCAATCAGCCCCAGCATTTT. Protein product: CASSASRPYSNQPQHF. The rearrangement links TRBV6-1 to TRBJ1-5; no clear D. The CDR3 contains 16 residues. Trimming removed 4 bases at V and 0 bases at J, with 13 bases between. Germline loops: CDR1 MNHNS, CDR2 SASEGT.

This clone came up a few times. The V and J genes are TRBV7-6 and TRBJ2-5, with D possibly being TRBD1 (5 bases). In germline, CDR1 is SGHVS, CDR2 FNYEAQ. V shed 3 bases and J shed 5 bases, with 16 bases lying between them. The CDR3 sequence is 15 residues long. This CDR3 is CASSLVPGRMETQYF. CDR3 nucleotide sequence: TGTGCCAGCAGCTTGGTCCCAGGGCGAATGGAGACCCAGTACTTC.

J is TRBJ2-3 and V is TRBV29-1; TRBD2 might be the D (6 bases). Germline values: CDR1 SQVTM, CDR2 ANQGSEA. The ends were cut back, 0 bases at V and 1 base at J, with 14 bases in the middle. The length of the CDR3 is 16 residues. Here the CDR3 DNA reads TGCAGCGTTGAAGATTTGTCTAGCGAGGGCACAGATACGCAGTATTTT. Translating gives CSVEDLSSEGTDTQYF.

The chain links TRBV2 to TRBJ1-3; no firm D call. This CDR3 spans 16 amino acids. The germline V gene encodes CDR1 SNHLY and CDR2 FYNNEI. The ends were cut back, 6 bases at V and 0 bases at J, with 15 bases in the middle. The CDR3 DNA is TGTGCCAGCAGCCGGGAAAAGCTGAACTCTGGAAACACCATATATTTT. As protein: CASSREKLNSGNTIYF. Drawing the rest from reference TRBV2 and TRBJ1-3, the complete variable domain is EPEVTQTPSHQVTQMGQEVILRCVPISNHLYFYWYRQILGQKVEFLVSFYNNEISEKSEIFDDQFSVERPDGSNFTLKIRSTKLEDSAMYFCASSREKLNSGNTIYFGEGSWLTVV.

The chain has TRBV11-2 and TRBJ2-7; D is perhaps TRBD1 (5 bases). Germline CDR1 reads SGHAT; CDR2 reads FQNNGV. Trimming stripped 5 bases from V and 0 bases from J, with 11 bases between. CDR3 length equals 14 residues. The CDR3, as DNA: TGTGCCAGCAGCCCCAGGACATACTCCTACGAGCAGTACTTC. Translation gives CASSPRTYSYEQYF. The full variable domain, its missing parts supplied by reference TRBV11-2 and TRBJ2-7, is EAGVAQSPRYKIIEKRQSVAFWCNPISGHATLYWYQQILGQGPKLLIQFQNNGVVDDSQLPKDRFSAERLKGVDSTLKIQPAKLEDSAVYLCASSPRTYSYEQYFGPGTRLTVT.

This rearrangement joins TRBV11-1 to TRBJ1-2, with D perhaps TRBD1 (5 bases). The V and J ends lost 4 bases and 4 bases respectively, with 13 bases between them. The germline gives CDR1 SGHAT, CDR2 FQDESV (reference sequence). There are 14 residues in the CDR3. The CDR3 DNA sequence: TGTGCCAGCAGCTCACAGACAGATTCCTATGGCTACACCTTC. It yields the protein CASSSQTDSYGYTF. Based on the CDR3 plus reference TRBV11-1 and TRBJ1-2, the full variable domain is EAEVAQSPRYKITEKSQAVAFWCDPISGHATLYWYRQILGQGPELLVQFQDESVVDDSQLPKDRFSAERLKGVDSTLKIQPAELGDSAMYLCASSSQTDSYGYTFGSGTRLTVV.

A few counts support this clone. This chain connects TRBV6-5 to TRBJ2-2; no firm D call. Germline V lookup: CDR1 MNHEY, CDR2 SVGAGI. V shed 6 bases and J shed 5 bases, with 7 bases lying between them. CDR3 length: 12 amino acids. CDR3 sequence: CASSQWTGELFF. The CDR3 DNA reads TGTGCCAGCAGCCAGTGGACCGGGGAGCTGTTTTTT.

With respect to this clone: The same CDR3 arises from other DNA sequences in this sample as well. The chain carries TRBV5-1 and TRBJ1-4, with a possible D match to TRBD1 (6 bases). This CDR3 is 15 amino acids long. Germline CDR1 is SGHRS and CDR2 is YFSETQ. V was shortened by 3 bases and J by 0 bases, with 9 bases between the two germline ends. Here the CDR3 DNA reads TGCGCCAGCAGCTCCGAGGGGGCAACTAATGAAAAACTGTTTTTT. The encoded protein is CASSSEGATNEKLFF.

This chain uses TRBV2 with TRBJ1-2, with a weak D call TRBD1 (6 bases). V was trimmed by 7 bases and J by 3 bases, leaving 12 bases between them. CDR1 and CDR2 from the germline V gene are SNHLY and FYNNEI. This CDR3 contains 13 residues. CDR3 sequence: CASNGGPDYGYTF. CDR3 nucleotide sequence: TGTGCCAGCAACGGGGGGCCGGACTATGGCTACACCTTC.